Below, 7 T cell receptor beta chains from the same sample are listed, as sequenced in a study of blood T cell repertoires in COVID-19. The table came from immunoSEQ multiplex PCR; TCRdb's copy has only in-frame clones and leaves some out. This sample yields 200,000 to 250,000 clones, of which approximately 87% are seen a single time; roughly 3.2% belongs to the top ten. The specimen sequenced was PBMCs or T cells enriched from blood (not recorded which). These receptors were taken from a woman aged 50 to 60 in a cohort exposed to, infected with or recovered from COVID-19 (not recorded which).

The V and J genes are TRBV2 and TRBJ2-3; D is undetermined. This CDR3 has 15 amino acids. V was shortened by 6 bases and J by 2 bases, with 15 bases between the two germline ends. Germline CDR1 reads SNHLY; CDR2 reads FYNNEI. The CDR3 loop is CASRLLTRNTDTQYF. DNA for the CDR3: TGTGCCAGCAGACTACTCACTCGTAACACAGATACGCAGTATTTT.

The chain carries TRBV5-6 and TRBJ2-1; D remains unclear. Per germline, CDR1 SGHDT and CDR2 YYEEEE. This CDR3 is 11 amino acids long. V was shortened by 3 bases and J by 4 bases, with 2 bases between the two germline ends. CDR3 loop: CASSSYNEQFF. The CDR3 DNA reads as TGTGCCAGCAGCTCGTACAATGAGCAGTTCTTC.

The V and J genes are TRBV5-1 and TRBJ2-7; the match to TRBD1 covers 10 bases. J was trimmed by 6 bases and V by 4 bases; bases with no gene match: 7. CDR1 and CDR2 (germline): SGHRS, YFSETQ. The CDR3 runs to 14 residues. CDR3 residues: CASSGRQGAGEQYF. As DNA, the CDR3 is TGCGCCAGCAGCGGCAGACAGGGGGCGGGCGAGCAGTACTTC.

This chain uses TRBV5-8 with TRBJ1-1; D is unclear. Deletions cut 0 bases from V and 3 bases from J, with 6 bases between. The CDR3 loop spans 13 amino acids. Looked up from germline, CDR1 is SGHTS and CDR2 is YDEGEE. CDR3 region: CASSLEADTEAFF. The CDR3 DNA sequence: TGTGCCAGCAGCTTGGAAGCGGACACTGAAGCTTTCTTT. The full variable domain, in which reference TRBV5-8 and TRBJ1-1 provide the parts outside the CDR3, is EAGVTQSPTHLIKTRGQQATLRCSPISGHTSVYWYQQALGLGLQFLLWYDEGEERNRGNFPPRFSGRQFPNYSSELNVNALELEDSALYLCASSLEADTEAFFGQGTRLTVV.

The rearrangement joins TRBV9 to TRBJ2-5, with D perhaps matching TRBD1 (6 bases). The V end lost 0 bases, the J end lost 2 bases, and 11 bases lay between the germline ends. The CDR3 runs to 15 residues. Germline V gene data show CDR1 as SGDLS and CDR2 as YYNGEE. The CDR3 region is CASSVGGGKQETQYF. CDR3 nucleotides: TGTGCCAGCAGCGTAGGTGGGGGCAAACAAGAGACCCAGTACTTC.

The table lists this clone with a few counts. This chain connects TRBV5-4 to TRBJ1-4, with 10 bases identical to TRBD1. CDR3 length: 16 amino acids. CDR1 is SGHNT, CDR2 YYREEE, per germline (reference sequence). J gave up 7 bases and V 4 bases, and 10 bases lay outside the gene matches. In DNA, the CDR3 is TGTGCCAGCAGCCCTACCCCGACAGGGGGCATTGAAAAACTGTTTTTT. It translates to CASSPTPTGGIEKLFF.

J is TRBJ1-6 and V is TRBV7-2; 8 bases are a match to TRBD1. CDR3 length equals 15 residues. V shed 5 bases, J shed 7 bases, and the junction held 7 bases outside the gene matches. CDR1 SGHTA and CDR2 FQGNSA come from the germline V gene. The CDR3 nucleotides are TGTGCCAGCAGCCCTCGGACAGGGATGAATTCACCCCTCCACTTT. Translating gives CASSPRTGMNSPLHF.